The 4 T cell receptor beta chains given below trace back to one sample, sequenced in a study of cytomegalovirus exposure and HLA in healthy donors. Vbeta (60) and Jbeta (13) primers were used in the PCR. Here immunoSEQ multiplex PCR was the method, and the copy in TCRdb shows in-frame clones only, minus some. This sample has 95,000 to 150,000 clones, with 77% found just once. The sequenced sample was PBMCs. All receptors come from a human donor in good health.

A few counts support this clone. The chain uses TRBV14 and TRBJ1-2, with 7 nucleotides matching TRBD1. V was pared by 2 bases and J by 2 bases, with 5 bases of the junction left unmatched. Germline loops: CDR1 SGHDN, CDR2 FVKESK. The CDR3 consists of 15 residues. The CDR3 loop is CASSQRDRQNYGYTF. The CDR3 nucleotides read TGTGCCAGCAGCCAAAGGGACAGACAGAACTATGGCTACACCTTC.

The V and J genes are TRBV27 and TRBJ1-1; 7 bases fit TRBD1. V shed 3 bases and J 0 bases; nucleotides not matched to a gene: 4. The CDR3 spans 15 residues. CDR1 is MNHEY and CDR2 is SMNVEV in the germline V gene (reference sequence). The CDR3 sequence is CASSFSGTVNTEAFF. The CDR3 coding sequence is TGTGCCAGCAGTTTTTCCGGGACAGTGAACACTGAAGCTTTCTTT.

This clone was found many times. The DNA for the CDR3 is TGTGCCAGCAGGACTAGCGGGAGAAACATTCAGTACTTC. The encoded protein is CASRTSGRNIQYF. The gene calls are TRBV11-3 and TRBJ2-4, with 12 bases fitting TRBD2. Germline assignment: CDR1 SGHNT and CDR2 YENEEA. V was pared by 6 bases and J by 6 bases, with 0 bases of the junction left unmatched. The CDR3 length is 13 residues.

V is TRBV4-2 and J is TRBJ1-3; the D is unclear. Germline CDR1 LGHNA, CDR2 YNFKEQ. Trimming took 5 bases from V and 0 from J, leaving 14 bases between them. CDR3 length: 16 amino acids. CDR3 amino acids: CASSGASGSSGNTIYF. The CDR3 DNA follows: TGTGCCAGCAGCGGAGCCTCGGGGAGCTCTGGAAACACCATATATTTT.